The clone carrying this T cell receptor beta chain showed up just a few times. The antigen remains unidentified. The data belong to a study of post-analysis software for immune sequencing data. About the study: Included courses were relapsing-remitting and secondary progressive multiple sclerosis; progressive-relapsing multiple sclerosis was also included.

CDR3 length equals 12 residues. Per the germline V gene, CDR1 is SEHNR and CDR2 is FQNEAQ (reference sequence). The germline V and J ends were trimmed by 5 bases and 7 bases, with 12 bases remaining between them. Every TCR beta cDNA library bore unique molecular identifiers. T cells, roughly 0.95 to 10 million of them, yielded hundreds of thousands of cDNA molecules. TCRdb fed the PCR reads into MiXCR, producing one record per CDR3 protein. Among 750,000 to 950,000 distinct CDR3 sequences listed, around 50% were seen once. Study-wide results and caveats: Controls showed lower frequencies than patients for roughly five TRBV segments, and TRBV5-6, TRBV5-1 and TRBV20-1 were among these. Samples prepared in the same batch strongly co-clustered by F measure. Multiple sclerosis patients showed significantly lower normalized Chao1 diversity than controls did.

The TCR sequence derives from a girl between 10 and 17 years old with multiple sclerosis. The sample was blood. The rearrangement joins TRBV7-9 to TRBJ2-7; perhaps TRBD2 as D (6 bases). DNA of the CDR3: TGTGCCAGCAGCGGAGGGCCGGGGGAGCAGTACTTC. Translated, it gives CASSGGPGEQYF.